These 30 T cell receptor beta chains were sequenced from one sample in a study of T-cell memory formation after mild COVID-19. TCRdb used MiXCR to reprocess the 5' RACE reads, holding one entry per CDR3 protein. Among around 500,000 distinct CDR3 sequences listed, approximately 18% were seen once. Sequenced material: PBMCs or a T cell subset sorted from them (not recorded which). These TCRs come from an adult woman who had mild COVID-19 (a few samples of this study predate the infection). Cell type and time point are not known.

This sequence joins TRBV12-3 or TRBV12-4 and TRBJ1-2; 11 bases agree with TRBD1. The junction had 2 bases not matched to a gene; V was cut back by 6 bases and J by 8 bases. The CDR3 has 12 amino acids. CDR3 sequence reads: CASRDRGQGYTF. For the CDR3, the DNA is TGTGCCAGCAGGGACAGGGGGCAGGGCTACACCTTC.

The genes are TRBV5-4 and TRBJ2-5; TRBD2 matches 9 bases. The CDR3 contains 15 residues. V gave up 1 base and J gave up 2 bases; unmatched junction bases: 3. Germline V lookup: CDR1 SGHNT, CDR2 YYREEE (reference sequence). The CDR3 region has the DNA TGTGCCAGCAGCTTGCGGCTAGCGGGGCAAGAGACCCAGTACTTC. This codes for CASSLRLAGQETQYF.

Many counts were recorded for this clonotype. The gene calls are TRBV12-3 or TRBV12-4 and TRBJ1-1, with D hard to call. This CDR3 region has 13 residues. V lost 8 bases, J lost 4 bases, and 14 bases lay in between. CDR3 protein: CASGVSGGTEAFF. The CDR3, as DNA: TGTGCCAGCGGGGTGTCCGGAGGCACTGAAGCTTTCTTT.

This clonotype has a count of ten or more. This chain uses TRBV24-1 with TRBJ2-6; 7 nucleotides match TRBD1. V shed 2 bases, J shed 1 base, and the junction held 1 base outside the gene matches. CDR3 size: 16 residues. In germline, CDR1 is KGHDR, CDR2 SFDVKD. CDR3 region: CATSDSTGSGANVLTF. DNA of the CDR3: TGTGCCACCAGTGATTCGACAGGGTCTGGGGCCAACGTCCTGACTTTC.

The chain has TRBV28 and TRBJ1-5, with TRBD1 matching 8 bases. V dropped 2 bases and J dropped 11; count of bases not matched to a gene: 17. Germline CDR1 is MDHEN and CDR2 is SYDVKM. The CDR3 contains 17 residues. The CDR3 DNA follows: TGTGCCAGCAGTTTAGCGGGGGTTGGCTCAGGGGGCATGGCCCAGCATTTT. It is translated as CASSLAGVGSGGMAQHF.

This chain connects TRBV2 to TRBJ2-5; 10 bases fit TRBD2. CDR3 length: 17 amino acids. CDR1 is SNHLY, CDR2 FYNNEI, per germline. After removal of 2 bases from V and 1 base from J, the junction contained 7 bases not matched to a gene. CDR3 in amino acids: CASSELQLAGLQETQYF. CDR3 nucleotide sequence: TGTGCCAGCAGTGAACTGCAACTAGCGGGACTCCAAGAGACCCAGTACTTC.

The chain links TRBV7-7 to TRBJ1-1; D is ambiguous. Germline V gene data show CDR1 as SSHAT and CDR2 as FNYEAQ (reference sequence). This CDR3 contains 13 residues. Trimming shortened V by 2 bases and J by 4 bases, and 8 bases separated the two germline ends. The CDR3 loop is CASSLMTSTEAFF. As DNA, the CDR3 is TGTGCCAGCAGCTTAATGACAAGCACTGAAGCTTTCTTT.

The sample holds many counts of this clonotype. This chain uses TRBV5-1 with TRBJ2-1; no clear D gene. This CDR3 is 11 amino acids long. CDR1 is SGHRS and CDR2 is YFSETQ in the germline V gene. The ends were cut back, 0 bases at V and 5 bases at J, with 0 bases in the middle. For the CDR3, the DNA is TGCGCCAGCAGCTTGGACAATGAGCAGTTCTTC. Encoded protein: CASSLDNEQFF. Using reference TRBV5-1 and TRBJ2-1 for the parts outside the CDR3, the full variable domain is KAGVTQTPRYLIKTRGQQVTLSCSPISGHRSVSWYQQTPGQGLQFLFEYFSETQRNKGNFPGRFSGRQFSNSRSEMNVSTLELGDSALYLCASSLDNEQFFGPGTRLTVL.

The chain combines TRBV12-3 or TRBV12-4 with TRBJ2-5; D is possibly TRBD1 (5 bases). This CDR3 is built from 11 residues. Trimming removed 5 bases at V and 7 bases at J, with 8 bases between. CDR3 residues: CASSGTGTQYF. The CDR3, as DNA: TGTGCCAGCAGTGGCACAGGGACCCAGTACTTC.

This clonotype was found a few times. The chain links TRBV29-1 to TRBJ2-1; possible D gene TRBD1, 5 bases. The germline gives CDR1 SQVTM, CDR2 ANQGSEA. Between the trimmed V and J ends, which lost 4 bases and 11 bases, there was a span of 12 bases. There are 11 residues in the CDR3. This chain's CDR3 is CSVGSRAQQFF. The CDR3 DNA sequence: TGCAGCGTTGGGAGCAGGGCTCAGCAGTTCTTC.

This clonotype was recorded a few times. The chain combines TRBV12-3 or TRBV12-4 with TRBJ2-1, with 10 bases that match TRBD2. CDR3 length: 14 amino acids. V lost 7 bases and J lost 8; bases outside the gene matches: 8. The CDR3 here is CASTPSGRSDEQFF. In DNA form, the CDR3 reads TGTGCCAGCACCCCTAGCGGGAGAAGCGATGAGCAGTTCTTC.

In its sample, this clonotype was seen a few times. The V and J genes are TRBV7-9 and TRBJ2-7, with TRBD1 matching over 7 bases. Germline V lookup: CDR1 SEHNR, CDR2 FQNEAQ (reference sequence). The CDR3 is 17 residues long. The ends lost 5 bases at V and 0 bases at J; junction bases unmatched: 13. Here the CDR3 reads CASSPKLGGESSYEQYF. Written as DNA, the CDR3 is TGTGCCAGCAGCCCAAAACTAGGGGGCGAGAGCTCCTACGAGCAGTACTTC.

There are many counts of this clonotype. V gene TRBV6-5 combines with J gene TRBJ2-7; D uncertain. The CDR3 length is 13 residues. Germline CDR1 and CDR2: MNHEY and SVGAGI. V was cut by 6 bases and J by 0 bases, with 9 bases left in between. CDR3 DNA sequence: TGTGCCAGCAGACCCGGGTCCTCCTACGAGCAGTACTTC. This encodes CASRPGSSYEQYF.

This clonotype was counted a few times. The chain recombines TRBV7-2 with TRBJ1-4, with D unclear. V was trimmed by 5 bases and J by 8 bases, leaving 12 bases between them. Germline V gene sequence: CDR1 SGHTA, CDR2 FQGNSA. The CDR3 spans 13 residues. Here the CDR3 DNA reads TGTGCCAGCAGCCAATTATCGCGGGAAAAACTGTTTTTT. This translates into CASSQLSREKLFF. The whole variable domain, remainder taken from reference TRBV7-2 and TRBJ1-4, is GAGVSQSPSNKVTEKGKDVELRCDPISGHTALYWYRQSLGQGLEFLIYFQGNSAPDKSGLPSDRFSAERTGGSVSTLTIQRTQQEDSAVYLCASSQLSREKLFFGSGTQLSVL.

This clonotype was seen a few times. The chain joins TRBV5-4 to TRBJ1-1, with D possibly matching TRBD1 (6 bases). Germline V gene sequence: CDR1 SGHNT, CDR2 YYREEE (reference sequence). There are 16 residues in the CDR3. With 3 bases removed from V and 1 base from J, the gap between germline ends came to 16 bases. The CDR3 DNA follows: TGTGCCAGCAGCTCCGGACAGCTTCGAGCGAACACTGAAGCTTTCTTT. Translated, it gives CASSSGQLRANTEAFF.

This clonotype occurred a few times. The chain has TRBV10-3 and TRBJ1-5; D is undetermined. Germline CDR1 ENHRY, CDR2 SYGVKD. The CDR3 runs to 14 residues. The V end was cut by 4 bases, the J end by 4 bases, with 11 bases between. This CDR3 is CAISAAIGNQPQHF. Here the CDR3 DNA reads TGTGCCATCAGTGCGGCTATAGGAAATCAGCCCCAGCATTTT.

V is TRBV11-2 and J is TRBJ2-5; 9 nucleotides line up with TRBD2. CDR3 length: 16 amino acids. V was clipped by 5 bases and J by 14 bases; unmatched bases: 21. The germline CDR1 and CDR2 sequences are SGHAT and FQNNGV. The CDR3 sequence: CASSRALGGGDLLPYF. The CDR3 coding sequence is TGTGCCAGCAGCCGGGCCCTCGGCGGGGGGGACCTCTTACCTTACTTC.

The V call is TRBV4-2, the J call TRBJ2-1; D not resolved. Trimming took off 1 base at V and 8 bases at J, with 9 bases between the two ends. CDR3 length equals 13 residues. Germline assignment: CDR1 LGHNA and CDR2 YNFKEQ. The CDR3 DNA reads as TGTGCCAGCAGCCAAGTTCAGTTCGATGAGCAGTTCTTC. It specifies CASSQVQFDEQFF.

This clonotype was seen a handful of times. The chain has TRBV4-2 and TRBJ1-1; possible D gene TRBD1, 5 bases. V was pared by 4 bases and J by 5 bases, with 14 bases between. CDR3 length: 14 amino acids. From germline, CDR1 is LGHNA and CDR2 YNFKEQ. CDR3 DNA: TGTGCCAGCAGCCCAAACGGGGGGAGAACTGAAGCTTTCTTT. Translating gives CASSPNGGRTEAFF.

This clonotype was picked up a small number of times. V gene TRBV5-1 combines with J gene TRBJ2-7; no clear D gene. Deletions cut 2 bases from V and 5 bases from J, with 11 bases between. The CDR3 has 13 residues. Germline CDR1 SGHRS, CDR2 YFSETQ. The CDR3 DNA follows: TGCGCCAGCAGCTTTACCCCCCAGAACGAGCAGTACTTC. Its protein product is CASSFTPQNEQYF.

This clonotype was found many times. The V and J genes are TRBV5-1 and TRBJ2-3; D may correspond to TRBD1 or TRBD2 (5 bases each). The V end was cut by 8 bases, the J end by 3 bases, with 13 bases between. Germline-derived CDR1 and CDR2 are SGHRS and YFSETQ. CDR3 length: 13 residues. The CDR3 is CASRGAGTDTQYF. CDR3 bases: TGCGCCAGTCGAGGGGCGGGTACAGATACGCAGTATTTT.

This clonotype was counted only a few times. This chain uses TRBV28 with TRBJ2-1; D is possibly TRBD1 or TRBD2 (5 bases each). Trimming removed 6 bases at V and 9 bases at J, with 12 bases between. CDR3 length: 12 residues. CDR1 MDHEN and CDR2 SYDVKM come from the germline V gene. In DNA form, the CDR3 reads TGTGCCAGCAGCTCTAATGGGGGTGAGCAGTTCTTC. This codes for CASSSNGGEQFF.

This clonotype was counted only a few times. V and J are TRBV14 and TRBJ2-7; no definite D call. Germline V gives CDR1 SGHDN, CDR2 FVKESK. There are 15 residues in the CDR3. Deletions cut 4 bases from V and 3 bases from J, with 16 bases between. The CDR3 here is CASSLGSDPIYEQYF. As DNA, the CDR3 is TGTGCCAGCAGCCTCGGGTCCGACCCCATCTACGAGCAGTACTTC.

This clonotype was seen a single time. The rearrangement uses TRBV9 and TRBJ2-2; D call uncertain. V gave up 0 bases and J gave up 0 bases, with 15 bases separating them. Germline V CDR1 and CDR2: SGDLS, YYNGEE. This CDR3 is 18 amino acids long. The CDR3 sequence is CASSVAGSRRANTGELFF. In nucleotides, the CDR3 is TGTGCCAGCAGCGTAGCTGGTTCTCGACGGGCGAACACCGGGGAGCTGTTTTTT.

V usage is TRBV9 and J usage is TRBJ2-5; D is tentatively TRBD1 or TRBD2 (5 bases each). This CDR3 has 13 residues. Germline CDR1 is SGDLS and CDR2 is YYNGEE. V was cut by 7 bases and J by 5 bases, with 15 bases left in between. The CDR3: CASRGGPQETQYF. CDR3 sequence (DNA): TGTGCCAGCCGTGGGGGACCTCAGGAGACCCAGTACTTC.

This clonotype was observed a handful of times. The chain carries TRBV6-5 and TRBJ2-7; TRBD1 or TRBD2 may be the D gene (7 bases each). V was cut by 1 base and J by 6 bases, with 16 bases left in between. Germline-derived CDR1 and CDR2 are MNHEY and SVGAGI. This CDR3 has 15 residues. The CDR3 region is CASSYWTRGHGEQYF. CDR3 nucleotide sequence: TGTGCCAGCAGTTACTGGACTAGGGGGCACGGCGAGCAGTACTTC.

This clonotype has only a few counts. V gene TRBV24-1 combines with J gene TRBJ2-1, with D uncertain. Trimming removed 6 bases at V and 5 bases at J, with 10 bases between. CDR1 and CDR2 (germline): KGHDR, SFDVKD. This CDR3 region has 13 residues. The CDR3 region has the DNA TGTGCCACCAGTAGACTGGACCACAATGAGCAGTTCTTC. This sequence encodes CATSRLDHNEQFF.

This chain links TRBV12-3 or TRBV12-4 with TRBJ1-4; D remains unclear. The CDR3 runs 13 residues. V lost 6 bases and J lost 6, with 11 bases in between. The CDR3 here is CASRWGGYEKLFF. Here the CDR3 DNA reads TGTGCCAGCAGATGGGGAGGGTATGAAAAACTGTTTTTT.

The chain recombines TRBV25-1 with TRBJ2-7; TRBD2 matches 12 bases. Germline V gene data show CDR1 as MGHDK and CDR2 as SYGVNS. This CDR3 is built from 12 residues. With V trimmed by 7 bases and J by 7 bases, 2 bases remained unmatched. This chain's CDR3 is CASTLAGGEQYF. CDR3 nucleotide sequence: TGTGCCAGCACCCTAGCGGGAGGGGAGCAGTACTTC.

This clonotype turned up a few times. The gene calls are TRBV24-1 and TRBJ2-1; D is possibly TRBD2 (5 bases). The germline gives CDR1 KGHDR, CDR2 SFDVKD. Trimming cost V 5 bases and J 7 bases, with 23 bases left between them. The CDR3 runs 17 residues. The DNA of the CDR3 is TGTGCCACCAGTGGTGGGGTAAGCAGCTTGGGGAGAAATGAGCAGTTCTTC. Its translation is CATSGGVSSLGRNEQFF.